This TCR beta chain was sequenced in a study of shared clonotypes between healthy human individuals. V was cut by 4 bases and J by 4 bases, with 8 bases left in between. The CDR3 length is 13 residues. The V gene's germline CDR1 is SNHLY and CDR2 FYNNEI. Authors' processing steps: ImmunoSEQ yielded junction-only sequences lacking quality scores, so filtering differed. The table came from immunoSEQ multiplex PCR; TCRdb's copy has only in-frame clones and leaves some out. V, J and clone size are those of that table, while D and trimming were read from the DNA. The data show more than 850,000 clones, approximately 80% seen once.

Sequences were obtained from memory CD4+ T cells from PBMCs. The subset was: CD45RA-negative fraction. The chain employs TRBV2 and TRBJ1-3; D call uncertain. The TCR originated in a man aged 18-30 years in good health. Some clones in this sample may be carry-over from other donors' samples. The CDR3: CASSGPGGNTIYF. CDR3 DNA sequence: TGTGCCAGCAGTGGTCCGGGAGGAAACACCATATATTTT.